These 25 T cell receptor beta chains came from one sample sequenced in a study of blood T cells in healthy people across ages. A second PCR of 7 to 11 cycles used a sample-barcoded 5' primer and a J-beta primer mix. TCRdb itself ran the 5' RACE reads through MiXCR, one entry per CDR3 protein. The sample contains approximately 770,000 distinct CDR3 sequences, 58% of which appear only once. The specimen sequenced was blood. Every receptor here comes from a man aged 30-40 years in good health.

Comments on this clonotype: Just one base apart from a much larger clone, this may be a read error. The chain recombines TRBV20-1 with TRBJ1-6, with D hard to call. V was pared by 5 bases and J by 7 bases, with 12 bases between. There are 13 residues in the CDR3. CDR1 is DFQATT and CDR2 is SNEGSKA in the germline V gene (reference sequence). The CDR3 loop reads CSASTLGNSPLHF. Here the CDR3 DNA reads TGCAGTGCTTCAACCCTGGGGAATTCACCCCTCCACTTT.

This clonotype occurred a few times. The V call is TRBV25-1, the J call TRBJ1-4; D ambiguous. Per the germline V gene, CDR1 is MGHDK and CDR2 is SYGVNS. CDR3 length: 16 amino acids. Trimming took off 4 bases at V and 8 bases at J, with 20 bases between the two ends. CDR3 DNA: TGTGCCAGCAGTGCGACGACCCGGGCTAAAGGGGAAAAACTGTTTTTT. This encodes CASSATTRAKGEKLFF.

The rearrangement links TRBV6-1 to TRBJ2-6; D unclear. Trimming pared 6 bases from V and 1 base from J, leaving 10 bases between. Per germline, CDR1 MNHNS and CDR2 SASEGT. This CDR3 is 15 amino acids long. The DNA for the CDR3 is TGTGCCAGCAGCGCCAATGGATCTGGGGCCAACGTCCTGACTTTC. This gives the protein CASSANGSGANVLTF.

This clonotype came up many times. V and J are TRBV20-1 and TRBJ2-2; TRBD1 aligns across 12 bases. The CDR3 covers 18 residues. CDR1 DFQATT and CDR2 SNEGSKA come from the germline V gene (reference sequence). Trimming removed 6 bases from V and 0 bases from J; junction bases left unmatched: 11. The CDR3 DNA is TGCAGTGCGAGGCCGGGACAGGGGGCCTTGACGAACACCGGGGAGCTGTTTTTT. Translated, it gives CSARPGQGALTNTGELFF.

This chain uses TRBV15 with TRBJ2-3; the D is unclear. The CDR3 extends over 14 amino acids. The V gene lost 4 bases and the J gene lost 8 bases, with 16 bases spanning the gap. CDR1 and CDR2 from the germline V gene are LNHNV and YYDKDF (reference sequence). CDR3 in amino acids: CATSINQDHFTQYF. The CDR3 nucleotides read TGTGCCACCAGCATCAACCAGGACCACTTTACGCAGTATTTT.

This chain uses TRBV21-1 with TRBJ2-4; the table calls TRBD2, which could not be checked here. The assigned J gene may be wrong: the sequence end matches TRBJ2-7 better. TRBV21-1 is a pseudogene. The CDR3 totals 18 residues. The CDR3 nucleotides are TGTGCCAGCAGCAAGATCGGGACTAGCGGGAGGGAGAGGTACGAGCAGTACTTC. It codes for CASSKIGTSGRERYEQYF.

The chain uses TRBV20-1 and TRBJ2-7, with unresolved D. The CDR3 runs to 14 residues. Trimming took 1 base from V and 2 from J, leaving 12 bases between them. Germline loops: CDR1 DFQATT, CDR2 SNEGSKA (reference sequence). CDR3 sequence: CSARVAVVPYEQYF. In nucleotides, the CDR3 is TGCAGTGCTAGAGTGGCTGTGGTCCCCTACGAGCAGTACTTC.

About this clonotype: One junction end disagrees with the germline gene, perhaps due to a read error. This rearrangement joins TRBV6-6 to TRBJ1-2, with TRBD1 matching 10 bases. The germline gives CDR1 MNHNY, CDR2 SVGAGI (reference sequence). CDR3 length: 14 amino acids. The CDR3 nucleotides are TGTGCCGGCAGTTCCGGGGACAGGGGTTCTGGCTACACCTTC. Its translation: CAGSSGDRGSGYTF.

This chain connects TRBV7-8 to TRBJ2-4; 8 nucleotides align to TRBD2. Germline V CDR1 and CDR2: SGHVS, FQNEAQ. This CDR3 spans 15 amino acids. J was trimmed by 1 base and V by 2 bases; bases with no gene match: 1. CDR3: CASSLQRGAKNIQYF. The CDR3 bases are TGTGCCAGCAGCTTACAGCGGGGGGCCAAAAACATTCAGTACTTC.

The chain combines TRBV5-1 with TRBJ1-2; D call uncertain. Germline lookup yields CDR1 SGHRS and CDR2 YFSETQ. This CDR3 comprises 14 residues. V dropped 0 bases and J dropped 0 bases, with 6 bases sitting between them. The CDR3 DNA reads as TGCGCCAGCAGCTTGGAAGTGACTAACTATGGCTACACCTTC. Protein product: CASSLEVTNYGYTF.

This clonotype appeared a single time. This chain links TRBV5-1 with TRBJ2-1; 9 bases fit TRBD2. Germline CDR1 SGHRS, CDR2 YFSETQ. V lost 0 bases, J lost 5 bases, and 3 bases stayed unmatched. The length of the CDR3 is 15 residues. CDR3 residues: CASSLGLAEDNEQFF. In DNA form, the CDR3 reads TGCGCCAGCAGCTTGGGACTAGCGGAGGACAATGAGCAGTTCTTC. Together with reference TRBV5-1 and TRBJ2-1, the CDR3 gives the full variable domain: KAGVTQTPRYLIKTRGQQVTLSCSPISGHRSVSWYQQTPGQGLQFLFEYFSETQRNKGNFPGRFSGRQFSNSRSEMNVSTLELGDSALYLCASSLGLAEDNEQFFGPGTRLTVL.

This clonotype was seen a few times. The CDR3 DNA is TGTGCCAGCAGCGTAGGGGCAGGGACAACCTACGAGCAGTACTTC. Translating gives CASSVGAGTTYEQYF. The gene calls are TRBV9 and TRBJ2-7; D possibly corresponds to TRBD1 (6 bases). The CDR3 consists of 15 residues. Trimming removed 0 bases from V and 2 bases from J, with 12 bases in between. CDR1 is SGDLS, CDR2 YYNGEE, per germline. The full variable domain, in which reference TRBV9 and TRBJ2-7 provide the parts outside the CDR3, is DSGVTQTPKHLITATGQRVTLRCSPRSGDLSVYWYQQSLDQGLQFLIQYYNGEERAKGNILERFSAQQFPDLHSELNLSSLELGDSALYFCASSVGAGTTYEQYFGPGTRLTVT.

The genes are TRBV3-1 and TRBJ2-7, with a possible D match to TRBD2 (5 bases). The J call is uncertain, as TRBJ2-5 better fits the DNA end. Germline CDR1 LGHDT, CDR2 YNNKEL (reference sequence). The CDR3 length is 13 residues. Here the CDR3 reads CASSQELEETQYF. The CDR3, as DNA: TGTGCCAGCAGCCAAGAACTAGAAGAGACCCAGTACTTC.

This clonotype turned up a few times. This rearrangement joins TRBV7-2 to TRBJ2-7; TRBD1 might be the D (6 bases). The CDR3 spans 14 residues. The germline gives CDR1 SGHTA, CDR2 FQGNSA. Trimming cost V 5 bases and J 3 bases, with 14 bases left between them. The CDR3 sequence: CASSQGRQIYEQYF. CDR3 DNA: TGTGCCAGCAGCCAGGGGCGACAGATCTACGAGCAGTACTTC.

This clonotype was observed a handful of times. This chain uses TRBV10-3 with TRBJ2-5; D is undetermined. The V gene's germline CDR1 is ENHRY and CDR2 SYGVKD. This CDR3 has 13 residues. Trimming removed 5 bases from V and 0 bases from J, with 7 bases in between. The CDR3 DNA follows: TGTGCCATCAGTACGGATTACCAAGAGACCCAGTACTTC. Translating it yields CAISTDYQETQYF.

The table lists this clonotype with a few counts. The V and J genes are TRBV28 and TRBJ2-7; 8 bases match TRBD1. The CDR3 loop spans 11 amino acids. Looked up from germline, CDR1 is MDHEN and CDR2 is SYDVKM. The CDR3 here is CVTGGFYEQYF. CDR3 nucleotide sequence: TGTGTCACAGGGGGTTTCTACGAGCAGTACTTC.

This chain joins TRBV29-1 and TRBJ2-1; D uncertain. V lost 0 bases and J 1 base, leaving 7 bases between the germline ends. Looked up from germline, CDR1 is SQVTM and CDR2 is ANQGSEA. CDR3 length: 14 residues. CDR3 sequence: CSVEDVRSYNEQFF. CDR3 coding DNA: TGCAGCGTTGAAGATGTCCGGTCCTACAATGAGCAGTTCTTC.

Only a few counts were recorded for this clonotype. The chain has TRBV10-3 and TRBJ1-2; D may be TRBD1 (6 bases). The CDR3 consists of 14 residues. Trimming took off 6 bases at V and 9 bases at J, with 20 bases between the two ends. Germline V CDR1 and CDR2: ENHRY, SYGVKD. In DNA, the CDR3 is TGTGCCATCAGGGACGCATTCAGGGGTATAAGCTACACCTTC. This translates into CAIRDAFRGISYTF.

The chain couples TRBV28 to TRBJ2-7; no clear D. V was trimmed by 8 bases and J by 0 bases, leaving 14 bases between them. Germline values: CDR1 MDHEN, CDR2 SYDVKM. This CDR3 has 14 residues. CDR3 in amino acids: CASLGQLSSYEQYF. Written as DNA, the CDR3 is TGTGCCAGCCTCGGGCAGTTAAGCTCCTACGAGCAGTACTTC.

This clonotype has more than one count but fewer than ten. The chain employs TRBV7-2 and TRBJ2-3; possible D gene TRBD2, 8 bases. The V gene's germline CDR1 is SGHTA and CDR2 FQGNSA. This CDR3 spans 17 amino acids. Trimming pared 5 bases from V and 1 base from J, leaving 19 bases between. The CDR3 loop reads CASSRGGGTRGTDTQYF. In DNA, the CDR3 is TGTGCCAGCAGCCGAGGGGGCGGGACTAGAGGCACAGATACGCAGTATTTT.

The J gene is TRBJ2-6, the V gene TRBV5-6; maybe TRBD1 (5 bases). CDR1 SGHDT and CDR2 YYEEEE come from the germline V gene. CDR3 size: 19 residues. V lost 0 bases and J 0 bases, leaving 16 bases between the germline ends. DNA of the CDR3: TGTGCCAGCAGCTTGGTATCAGGGCGATTAAGCTCTGGGGCCAACGTCCTGACTTTC. This gives the protein CASSLVSGRLSSGANVLTF.

Only one count was recorded for this clonotype. The V and J genes are TRBV5-1 and TRBJ2-1; D gene ambiguous. V was shortened by 1 base and J by 8 bases, with 7 bases between the two germline ends. Germline CDR1 is SGHRS and CDR2 is YFSETQ. The CDR3 runs to 12 residues. The chain's CDR3 is CASSLTSYEQFF. DNA of the CDR3: TGCGCCAGCAGCTTGACCAGTTATGAGCAGTTCTTC.

This clonotype has only a few counts. V gene TRBV20-1 combines with J gene TRBJ2-1; 9 nucleotides align to TRBD2. Germline CDR1 is DFQATT and CDR2 is SNEGSKA (reference sequence). The CDR3 runs to 14 residues. Germline trimming cut 0 bases from V and 7 bases from J; bases unmatched to any gene: 4. The CDR3: CSARETSGLNEQFF. The CDR3 DNA sequence: TGCAGTGCTAGAGAGACTAGCGGTCTAAATGAGCAGTTCTTC.

This clonotype appeared many times. CDR3 DNA sequence: TGTGCCAGCAGTCTTAGCGCGAGCTCCTACAATGAGCAGTTCTTC. Protein: CASSLSASSYNEQFF. The chain recombines TRBV6-2 or TRBV6-3 with TRBJ2-1; D possibly corresponds to TRBD2 (5 bases). V was pared by 5 bases and J by 0 bases, with 11 bases between. CDR1 and CDR2 (germline): MNHEY, SVGEGT. The CDR3 sequence is 15 residues long.

This chain links TRBV5-1 with TRBJ2-5; tentatively, D is TRBD1 or TRBD2 (5 bases each). V dropped 5 bases and J dropped 11 bases, with 25 bases sitting between them. Germline V gene lookup returns CDR1 SGHRS and CDR2 YFSETQ. The CDR3 totals 15 residues. CDR3 sequence: CASRGGLAWGNEQYF. The DNA for the CDR3 is TGCGCCAGCAGAGGAGGACTTGCTTGGGGCAATGAGCAGTACTTC.